The clone carrying this TCR beta chain has at least ten counts. Its antigen remains unidentified. This entry is derived from a study of T cells in Graves' hyperthyroidism and ophthalmopathy. Study-wide background: The authors collected peripheral blood at initial diagnosis, before any treatment.

The investigators amplified TCR beta CDR3 regions from RNA transcripts. First-round RT-PCR with HTBI primers amplified the TCR CDR3 region. TCRdb passed the multiplex PCR reads through MiXCR, listing each CDR3 protein once. The sample yields roughly 570,000 distinct CDR3 sequences, around 14% seen once. Hyperthyroidism had been newly diagnosed in patients aged 18 to 65, and its duration was under 2 months. Patients were excluded for uncontrolled infection, other autoimmune disease, pregnancy or lactation. Study results and limitations: Most clonotypes expanded in thyroid above 0.001 were likewise present in blood.

This clonotype was sampled from a woman between 25 and 40 years old with Graves' hyperthyroidism. Input material: blood.

The CDR3 coding sequence is TGTGCCAGCAGCCCGGACGGACTCATGAACACTGAAGCTTTCTTT. Protein: CASSPDGLMNTEAFF. V and J are TRBV11-1 and TRBJ1-1; D unresolved. This CDR3 has 15 amino acids. The ends were cut back, 5 bases at V and 0 bases at J, with 13 bases in the middle. The germline gives CDR1 SGHAT, CDR2 FQDESV (reference sequence).